These 12 T cell receptor beta chains originate from one sample sequenced in a study of cytomegalovirus exposure and HLA in healthy donors. 60 Vbeta and 13 Jbeta primers were used in PCR. TCRdb's copy holds only in-frame clones and misses some; the assay was immunoSEQ multiplex PCR. The sample includes over 85,000 clones, roughly 85% seen only once; the top ten take around 2.6%. Source material: PBMCs. These receptors all come from a man in his forties in good health and CMV-seronegative.

The chain links TRBV9 to TRBJ2-3, with 10 bases aligning to TRBD2. The V gene's germline CDR1 is SGDLS and CDR2 YYNGEE. The CDR3 contains 15 residues. The junction had 6 bases not matched to a gene; V was cut back by 2 bases and J by 6 bases. The CDR3 protein is CASSVSGGAGDTQYF. CDR3 DNA: TGTGCCAGCAGCGTCAGCGGGGGGGCCGGGGATACGCAGTATTTT.

V is TRBV10-2 and J is TRBJ2-1; 7 bases line up with TRBD2. J lost 5 bases, V lost 5 bases, and 6 bases had no gene match. There are 14 residues in the CDR3. The germline V gene has CDR1 WSHSY and CDR2 SAAADI. CDR3 amino acids: CASSPLSGDNEQFF. As DNA, the CDR3 is TGCGCCAGCAGTCCTCTAAGCGGGGACAATGAGCAGTTCTTC.

This chain joins TRBV2 and TRBJ1-2; unclear D gene. Trimming pared 6 bases from V and 3 bases from J, leaving 8 bases between. The length of the CDR3 is 12 residues. Germline values: CDR1 SNHLY, CDR2 FYNNEI. For the CDR3, the DNA is TGTGCCAGCAGCGGGGTTTACTATGGCTACACCTTC. As protein: CASSGVYYGYTF.

The genes are TRBV19 and TRBJ1-1; D remains ambiguous. CDR1 is LNHDA and CDR2 is SQIVND in the germline V gene (reference sequence). This CDR3 has 13 residues. Trimming left V 8 bases short and J 2 bases short, with 12 bases between. CDR3 sequence: CASALSVNTEAFF. CDR3 DNA sequence: TGTGCCAGTGCCTTGTCGGTTAACACTGAAGCTTTCTTT.

The V and J genes are TRBV4-3 and TRBJ1-5, with D possibly TRBD1 on 5 matching bases. V was trimmed by 1 base and J by 1 base, leaving 14 bases between them. Germline V gene sequence: CDR1 LGHNA, CDR2 YSLEER. The CDR3 sequence is 17 residues long. The CDR3 loop is CASSQGMDIKSNQPQHF. CDR3 coding DNA: TGCGCCAGCAGCCAAGGTATGGACATAAAAAGCAATCAGCCCCAGCATTTT.

With regard to this clone: The junction does not match germline at one end; this may be a read error. This chain uses TRBV7-7 with TRBJ2-2; possibly TRBD2 for D (5 bases). Germline lookup yields CDR1 SSHAT and CDR2 FNYEAQ (reference sequence). This CDR3 comprises 15 residues. The CDR3 region has the DNA TGTGCTAGCAGCTTAGACTACGCCGACACCGGGGAGCTGTTTTTT. It yields the protein CASSLDYADTGELFF.

The table lists this clone with a count of one. The chain couples TRBV5-1 to TRBJ2-1; 11 bases map to TRBD2. The germline CDR1 and CDR2 sequences are SGHRS and YFSETQ. With 1 base clipped from V and 9 bases from J, the junction kept 3 bases outside the gene matches. This CDR3 has 14 residues. This CDR3 reads CASSLTSGGGEQFF. The CDR3 DNA is TGCGCCAGCAGCTTGACTAGCGGGGGTGGTGAGCAGTTCTTC.

This clone occurred once. The chain joins TRBV5-4 to TRBJ1-2; tentatively, D is TRBD1 (6 bases). This CDR3 comprises 14 residues. V gave up 4 bases and J gave up 8 bases, with 18 bases separating them. Germline lookup yields CDR1 SGHNT and CDR2 YYREEE (reference sequence). The CDR3 DNA follows: TGTGCCAGCAGCCCCCCGCTGGGGGCGAAGGGCTACACCTTC. It yields the protein CASSPPLGAKGYTF.

The chain joins TRBV7-3 to TRBJ2-2, with TRBD2 identical over 12 bases. CDR3 length equals 17 residues. Losses at the gene ends were 3 bases for V and 4 bases for J; bases not matched to a gene: 6. The germline V gene has CDR1 SGHTA and CDR2 FQGTGA. CDR3 DNA: TGTGCCAGCAGCTTTGCTAGCGGGGGGGCCTCCACCGGGGAGCTGTTTTTT. This sequence encodes CASSFASGGASTGELFF.

The rearrangement joins TRBV6-4 to TRBJ2-1; D gene uncertain. The CDR3 consists of 12 residues. Germline loops: CDR1 MRHNA, CDR2 SNTAGT. Trimming took off 2 bases at V and 5 bases at J, with 4 bases between the two ends. CDR3 nucleotides: TGTGCCAGCAGTGACCTTAACAATGAGCAGTTCTTC. It specifies CASSDLNNEQFF.

This sequence joins TRBV23-1 and TRBJ1-3; 9 positions agree with TRBD1. TRBV23-1 is sorted into the ORF group, with uncertain function. This CDR3 spans 16 amino acids. Trimming at V came to 2 bases and at J to 1 base, leaving 3 bases not matched to a gene. CDR3 sequence reads: CASSQTGQGSGNTIYF. In DNA form, the CDR3 reads TGCGCCAGCAGTCAAACGGGACAGGGTTCTGGAAACACCATATATTTT.

The genes are TRBV5-5 and TRBJ1-2; D might be TRBD1 (5 bases). Germline loops: CDR1 SGHKS, CDR2 YYEKEE (reference sequence). The CDR3 sequence is 15 residues long. V gave up 0 bases and J gave up 1 base, with 10 bases separating them. CDR3 protein: CASSLAAGNNYGYTF. In nucleotides, the CDR3 is TGTGCCAGCAGCTTGGCCGCAGGGAATAACTATGGCTACACCTTC.